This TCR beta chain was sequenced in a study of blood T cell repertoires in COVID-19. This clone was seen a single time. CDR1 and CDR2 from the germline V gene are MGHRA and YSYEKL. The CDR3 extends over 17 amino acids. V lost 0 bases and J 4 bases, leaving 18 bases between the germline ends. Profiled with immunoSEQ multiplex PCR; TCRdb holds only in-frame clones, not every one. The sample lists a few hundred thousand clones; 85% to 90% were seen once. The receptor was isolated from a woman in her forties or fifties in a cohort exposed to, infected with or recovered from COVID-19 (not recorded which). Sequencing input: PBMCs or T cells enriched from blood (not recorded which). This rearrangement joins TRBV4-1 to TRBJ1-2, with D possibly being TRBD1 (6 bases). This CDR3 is CASSQEVYSRTVYGYTF. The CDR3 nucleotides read TGCGCCAGCAGCCAAGAGGTCTACAGCCGGACAGTCTATGGCTACACCTTC.